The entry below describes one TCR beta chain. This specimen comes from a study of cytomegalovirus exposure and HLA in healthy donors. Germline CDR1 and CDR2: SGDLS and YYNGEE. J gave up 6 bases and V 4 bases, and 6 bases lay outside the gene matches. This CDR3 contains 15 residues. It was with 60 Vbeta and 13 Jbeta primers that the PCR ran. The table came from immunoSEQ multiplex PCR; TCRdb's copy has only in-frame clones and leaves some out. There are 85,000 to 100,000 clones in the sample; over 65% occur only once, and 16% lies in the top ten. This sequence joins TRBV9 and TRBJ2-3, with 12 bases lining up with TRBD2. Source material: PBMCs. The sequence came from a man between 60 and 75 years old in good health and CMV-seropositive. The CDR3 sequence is CASSPRLAGVDTQYF. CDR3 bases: TGTGCCAGCAGCCCCAGACTAGCGGGGGTGGATACGCAGTATTTT.